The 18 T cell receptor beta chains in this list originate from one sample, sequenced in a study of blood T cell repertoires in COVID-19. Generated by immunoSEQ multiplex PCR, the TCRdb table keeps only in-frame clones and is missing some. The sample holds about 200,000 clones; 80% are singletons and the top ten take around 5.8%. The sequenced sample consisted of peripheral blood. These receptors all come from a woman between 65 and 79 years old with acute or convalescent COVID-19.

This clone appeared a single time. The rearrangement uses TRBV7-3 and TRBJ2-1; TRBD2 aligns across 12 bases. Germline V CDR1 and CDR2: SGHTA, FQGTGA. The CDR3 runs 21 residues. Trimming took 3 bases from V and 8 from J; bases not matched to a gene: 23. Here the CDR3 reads CASSLDSGGYFGLAGGDEQFF. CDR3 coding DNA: TGTGCCAGCAGCTTGGACAGTGGAGGATATTTCGGCCTAGCGGGAGGGGATGAGCAGTTCTTC.

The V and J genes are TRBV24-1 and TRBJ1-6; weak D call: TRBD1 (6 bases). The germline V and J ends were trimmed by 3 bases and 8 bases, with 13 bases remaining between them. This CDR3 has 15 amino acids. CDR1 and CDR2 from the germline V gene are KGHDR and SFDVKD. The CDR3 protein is CATSDGGALDSPLHF. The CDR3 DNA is TGTGCCACCAGTGATGGGGGGGCTCTCGATTCACCCCTCCACTTT.

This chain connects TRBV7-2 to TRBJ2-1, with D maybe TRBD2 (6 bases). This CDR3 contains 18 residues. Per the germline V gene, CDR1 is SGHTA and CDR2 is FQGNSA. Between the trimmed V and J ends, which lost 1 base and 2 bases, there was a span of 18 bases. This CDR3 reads CASSLVGAVLAAYNEQFF. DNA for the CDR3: TGTGCCAGCAGCTTAGTGGGTGCGGTACTAGCTGCCTACAATGAGCAGTTCTTC.

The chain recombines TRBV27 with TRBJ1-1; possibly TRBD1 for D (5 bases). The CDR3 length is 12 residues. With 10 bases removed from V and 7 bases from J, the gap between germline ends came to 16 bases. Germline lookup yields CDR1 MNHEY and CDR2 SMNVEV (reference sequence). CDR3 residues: CATPFRAGEAFF. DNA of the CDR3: TGTGCCACCCCATTCAGGGCAGGTGAAGCTTTCTTT.

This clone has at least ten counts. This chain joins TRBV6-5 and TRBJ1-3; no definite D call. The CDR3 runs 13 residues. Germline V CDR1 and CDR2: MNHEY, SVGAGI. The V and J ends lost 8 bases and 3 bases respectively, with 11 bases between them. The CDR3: CASRSGLGNTIYF. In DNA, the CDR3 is TGTGCCAGCCGATCGGGTCTTGGAAACACCATATATTTT.

CDR3 coding DNA: TGTGCCAGCAGCGAGATGGAGGGGTTAGCTTTCTTT. It codes for CASSEMEGLAFF. V gene TRBV7-6 combines with J gene TRBJ1-1; D is possibly TRBD1 (5 bases). V lost 5 bases and J lost 10, with 14 bases in between. CDR1 is SGHVS and CDR2 is FNYEAQ in the germline V gene. This CDR3 comprises 12 residues.

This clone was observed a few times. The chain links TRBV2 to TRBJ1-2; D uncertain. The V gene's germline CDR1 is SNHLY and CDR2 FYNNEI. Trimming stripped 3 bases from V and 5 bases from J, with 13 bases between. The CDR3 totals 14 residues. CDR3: CASSEDSGVYGYTF. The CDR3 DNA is TGTGCCAGCAGTGAGGACTCTGGTGTTTATGGCTACACCTTC.

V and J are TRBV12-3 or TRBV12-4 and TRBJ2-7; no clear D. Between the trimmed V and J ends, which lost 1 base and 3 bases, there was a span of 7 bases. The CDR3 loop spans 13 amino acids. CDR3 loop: CASSLGENYEQYF. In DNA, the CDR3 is TGTGCCAGCAGTTTAGGAGAAAACTACGAGCAGTACTTC.

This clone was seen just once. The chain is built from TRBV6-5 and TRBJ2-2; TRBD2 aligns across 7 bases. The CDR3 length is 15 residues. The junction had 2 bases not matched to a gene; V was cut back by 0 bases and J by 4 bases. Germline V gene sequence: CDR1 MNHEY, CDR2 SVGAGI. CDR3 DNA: TGTGCCAGCAGTTACTCGGGCGGGGGCACCGGGGAGCTGTTTTTT. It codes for CASSYSGGGTGELFF.

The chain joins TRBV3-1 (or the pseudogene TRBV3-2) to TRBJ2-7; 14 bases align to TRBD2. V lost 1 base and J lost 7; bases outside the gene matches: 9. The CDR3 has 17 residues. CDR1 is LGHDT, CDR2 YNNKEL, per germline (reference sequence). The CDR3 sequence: CASSQVEGLAGEGEQYF. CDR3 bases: TGTGCCAGCAGCCAAGTGGAGGGACTAGCGGGAGAAGGGGAGCAGTACTTC.

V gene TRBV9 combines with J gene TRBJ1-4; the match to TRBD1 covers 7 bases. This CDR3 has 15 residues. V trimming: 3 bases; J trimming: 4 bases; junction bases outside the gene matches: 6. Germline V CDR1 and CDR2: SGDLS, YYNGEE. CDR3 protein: CASSAQGQVNEKLFF. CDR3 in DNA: TGTGCCAGCAGCGCCCAAGGACAGGTTAATGAAAAACTGTTTTTT. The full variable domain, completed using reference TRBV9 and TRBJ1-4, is DSGVTQTPKHLITATGQRVTLRCSPRSGDLSVYWYQQSLDQGLQFLIQYYNGEERAKGNILERFSAQQFPDLHSELNLSSLELGDSALYFCASSAQGQVNEKLFFGSGTQLSVL.

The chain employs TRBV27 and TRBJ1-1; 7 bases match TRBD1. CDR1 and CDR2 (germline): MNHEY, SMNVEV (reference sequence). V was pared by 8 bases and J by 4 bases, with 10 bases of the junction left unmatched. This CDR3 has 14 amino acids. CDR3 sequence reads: CASDRTHRGTEAFF. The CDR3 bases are TGTGCCAGCGATAGGACACACAGGGGCACTGAAGCTTTCTTT.

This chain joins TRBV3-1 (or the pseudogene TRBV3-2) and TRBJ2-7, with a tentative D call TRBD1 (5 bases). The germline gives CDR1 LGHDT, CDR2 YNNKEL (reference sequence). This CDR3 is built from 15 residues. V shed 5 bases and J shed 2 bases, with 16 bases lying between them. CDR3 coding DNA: TGTGCCAGCAGCTCGGGTGGGGCAGGGCCCTACGAGCAGTACTTC. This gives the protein CASSSGGAGPYEQYF.

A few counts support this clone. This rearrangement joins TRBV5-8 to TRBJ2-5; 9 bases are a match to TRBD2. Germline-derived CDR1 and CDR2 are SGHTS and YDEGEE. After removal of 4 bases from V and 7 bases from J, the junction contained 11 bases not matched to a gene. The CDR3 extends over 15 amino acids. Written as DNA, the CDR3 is TGTGCCAGCAGCCGTGGCGGGGGGGCCCCTGGGACCCAGTACTTC. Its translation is CASSRGGGAPGTQYF.

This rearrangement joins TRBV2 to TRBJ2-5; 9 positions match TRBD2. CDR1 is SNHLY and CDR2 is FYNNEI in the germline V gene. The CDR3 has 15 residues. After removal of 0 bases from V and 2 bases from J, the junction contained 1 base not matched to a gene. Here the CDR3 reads CASSEAAGGQETQYF. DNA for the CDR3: TGTGCCAGCAGTGAAGCAGCGGGAGGTCAAGAGACCCAGTACTTC.

In nucleotides, the CDR3 is TGCGCCAGCAGGGGGGACAGCACCAACTATGGCTACACCTTC. It specifies CASRGDSTNYGYTF. V and J are TRBV5-1 and TRBJ1-2; TRBD1 matches 7 bases. Germline V gives CDR1 SGHRS, CDR2 YFSETQ. The CDR3 is made up of 14 amino acids. The trim removed 5 bases at V and 2 bases at J, leaving 6 bases unmatched.

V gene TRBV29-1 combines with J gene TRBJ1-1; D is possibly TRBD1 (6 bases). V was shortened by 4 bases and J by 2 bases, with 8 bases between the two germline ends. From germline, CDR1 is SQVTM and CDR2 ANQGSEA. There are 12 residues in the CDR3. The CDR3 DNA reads TGCAGCGTTGGCAGGGGAAACACTGAAGCTTTCTTT. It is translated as CSVGRGNTEAFF.

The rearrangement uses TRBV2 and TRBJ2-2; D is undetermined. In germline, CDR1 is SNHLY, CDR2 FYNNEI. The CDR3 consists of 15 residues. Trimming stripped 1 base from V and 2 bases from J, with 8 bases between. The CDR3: CASSEVTTNTGELFF. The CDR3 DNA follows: TGTGCCAGCAGTGAAGTTACTACTAACACCGGGGAGCTGTTTTTT. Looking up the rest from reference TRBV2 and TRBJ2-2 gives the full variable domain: EPEVTQTPSHQVTQMGQEVILRCVPISNHLYFYWYRQILGQKVEFLVSFYNNEISEKSEIFDDQFSVERPDGSNFTLKIRSTKLEDSAMYFCASSEVTTNTGELFFGEGSRLTVL.